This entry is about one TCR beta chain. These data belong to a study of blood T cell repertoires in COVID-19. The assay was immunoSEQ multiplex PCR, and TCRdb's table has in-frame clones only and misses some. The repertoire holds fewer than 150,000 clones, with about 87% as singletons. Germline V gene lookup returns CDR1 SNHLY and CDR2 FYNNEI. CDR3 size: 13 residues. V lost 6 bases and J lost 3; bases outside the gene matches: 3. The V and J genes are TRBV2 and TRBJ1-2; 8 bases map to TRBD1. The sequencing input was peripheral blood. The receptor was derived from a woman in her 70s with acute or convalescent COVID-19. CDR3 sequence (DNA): TGTGCCAGCAGGGAACAGGGGGACTATGGCTACACCTTC. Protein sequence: CASREQGDYGYTF.